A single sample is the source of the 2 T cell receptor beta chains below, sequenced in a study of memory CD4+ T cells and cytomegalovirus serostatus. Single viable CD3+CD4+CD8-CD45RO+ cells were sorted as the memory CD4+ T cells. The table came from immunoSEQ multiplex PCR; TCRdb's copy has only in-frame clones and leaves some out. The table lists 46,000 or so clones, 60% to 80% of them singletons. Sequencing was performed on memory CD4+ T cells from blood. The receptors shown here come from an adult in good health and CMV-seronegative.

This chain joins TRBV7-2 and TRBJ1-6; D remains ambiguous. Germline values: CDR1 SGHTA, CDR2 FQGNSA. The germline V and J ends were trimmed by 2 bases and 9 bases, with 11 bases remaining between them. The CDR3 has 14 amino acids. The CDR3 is CASSLKVPSSPLHF. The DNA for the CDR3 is TGTGCCAGCAGCTTAAAGGTCCCCTCTTCACCCCTCCACTTT.

The CDR3 spells CASSPTPQGPTDTQYF. DNA for the CDR3: TGTGCCAGTAGTCCCACCCCCCAGGGACCCACAGATACGCAGTATTTT. V gene TRBV19 combines with J gene TRBJ2-3; D assignment may be TRBD1 or TRBD2 (5 bases each). CDR3 size: 16 residues. Germline lookup yields CDR1 LNHDA and CDR2 SQIVND (reference sequence). Trimming left V 5 bases short and J 2 bases short, with 17 bases between.